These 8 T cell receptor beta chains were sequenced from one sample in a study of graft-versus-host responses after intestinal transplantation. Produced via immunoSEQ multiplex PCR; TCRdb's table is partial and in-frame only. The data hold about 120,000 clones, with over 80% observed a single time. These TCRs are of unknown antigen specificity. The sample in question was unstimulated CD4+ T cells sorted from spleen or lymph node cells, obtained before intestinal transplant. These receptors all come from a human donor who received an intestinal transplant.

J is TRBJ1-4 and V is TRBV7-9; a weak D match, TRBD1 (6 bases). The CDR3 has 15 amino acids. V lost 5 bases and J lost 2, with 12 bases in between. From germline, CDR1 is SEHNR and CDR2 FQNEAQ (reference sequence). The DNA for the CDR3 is TGTGCCAGCAGCCCCAGGGGCGCCACTAATGAAAAACTGTTTTTT. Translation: CASSPRGATNEKLFF.

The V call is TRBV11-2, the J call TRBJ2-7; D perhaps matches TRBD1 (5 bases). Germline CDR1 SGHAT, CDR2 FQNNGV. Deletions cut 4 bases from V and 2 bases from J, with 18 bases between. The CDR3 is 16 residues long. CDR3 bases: TGTGCCAGCAGCTGGACCATGGCGGCGACAGCCTACGAGCAGTACTTC. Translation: CASSWTMAATAYEQYF.

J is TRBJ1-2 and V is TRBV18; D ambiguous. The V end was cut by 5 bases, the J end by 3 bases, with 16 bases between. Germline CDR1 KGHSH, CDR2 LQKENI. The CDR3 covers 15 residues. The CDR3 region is CASSRVVTTDYGYTF. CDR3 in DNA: TGTGCCAGCTCAAGGGTAGTCACTACTGACTATGGCTACACCTTC. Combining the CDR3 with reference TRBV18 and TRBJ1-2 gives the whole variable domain NAGVMQNPRHLVRRRGQEARLRCSPMKGHSHVYWYRQLPEEGLKFMVYLQKENIIDESGMPKERFSAEFPKEGPSILRIQQVVRGDSAAYFCASSRVVTTDYGYTFGSGTRLTVV.

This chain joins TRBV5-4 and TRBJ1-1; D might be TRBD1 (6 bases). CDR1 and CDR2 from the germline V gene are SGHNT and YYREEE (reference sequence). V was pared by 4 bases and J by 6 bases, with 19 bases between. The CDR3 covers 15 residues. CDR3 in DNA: TGTGCCAGCAGCAAAACCCCTCAGGGGCGACCTGAAGCTTTCTTT. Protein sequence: CASSKTPQGRPEAFF. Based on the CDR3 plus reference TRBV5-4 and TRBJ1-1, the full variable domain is ETGVTQSPTHLIKTRGQQVTLRCSSQSGHNTVSWYQQALGQGPQFIFQYYREEENGRGNFPPRFSGLQFPNYSSELNVNALELDDSALYLCASSKTPQGRPEAFFGQGTRLTVV.

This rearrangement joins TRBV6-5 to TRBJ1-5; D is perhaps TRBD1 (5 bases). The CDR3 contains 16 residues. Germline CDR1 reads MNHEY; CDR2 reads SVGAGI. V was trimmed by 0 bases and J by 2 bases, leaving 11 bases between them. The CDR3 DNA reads TGTGCCAGCAGTTACTCGAACAGGCGGGGCAATCAGCCCCAGCATTTT. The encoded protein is CASSYSNRRGNQPQHF.

CDR3 protein: CASSQGTATNEKLFF. CDR3 sequence (DNA): TGTGCCAGCAGCCAGGGGACAGCAACTAATGAAAAACTGTTTTTT. This chain links TRBV7-6 with TRBJ1-4, with 7 positions matching TRBD1. V gave up 5 bases and J gave up 0 bases; unmatched junction bases: 3. Germline V gives CDR1 SGHVS, CDR2 FNYEAQ. This CDR3 comprises 15 residues.

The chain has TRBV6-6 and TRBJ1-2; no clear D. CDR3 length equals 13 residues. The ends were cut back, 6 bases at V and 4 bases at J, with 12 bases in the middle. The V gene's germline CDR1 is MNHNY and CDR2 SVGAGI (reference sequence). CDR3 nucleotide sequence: TGTGCCAGCAGGAAGGCTGAACTCTATGGCTACACCTTC. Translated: CASRKAELYGYTF.

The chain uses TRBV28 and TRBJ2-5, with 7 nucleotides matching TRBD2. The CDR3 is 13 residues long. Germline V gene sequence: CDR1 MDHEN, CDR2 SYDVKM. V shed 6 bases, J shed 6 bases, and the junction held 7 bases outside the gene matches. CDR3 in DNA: TGTGCCAGCAGCCAAGGGCGGGAGAAGACCCAGTACTTC. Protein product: CASSQGREKTQYF.